Described below is a single TCR beta chain sequence and its context. What it binds is unknown. These data originate in a study of T cell responses to AZD1222 COVID-19 vaccine. Study findings and constraints: Receipt of two AZD1222 doses was followed by a rise in Spike-specific TCR breadth and depth. Samples come after the peak T cell response, not at day 14. Researchers report vaccine-associated CD4 TCRs spanning spike, with dominance at 160-218 and 743-854. As reported, nearly half of all spike-specific TCRs target variant regions that are unmutated.

Profiled with immunoSEQ multiplex PCR; TCRdb holds only in-frame clones, not every one. This table has roughly 120,000 clones, 88% appearing once. The V gene's germline CDR1 is GTSNPN and CDR2 SVGIG (reference sequence). Trimming stripped 4 bases from V and 3 bases from J, with 13 bases between. The CDR3 is made up of 13 amino acids. Sample: peripheral blood, taken on day 0 of AZD1222 vaccination. The chain has TRBV30 and TRBJ2-7; either TRBD1 or TRBD2 may fit D (6 bases each). This receptor was obtained from an adult in good health. The DNA of the CDR3 is TGTGCCTGGACAGGGGCCGGGAGCTACGAGCAGTACTTC. Amino acids: CAWTGAGSYEQYF. Variable domain in full (rest from reference TRBV30 and TRBJ2-7): SQTIHQWPATLVQPVGSPLSLECTVEGTSNPNLYWYRQAAGRGLQLLFYSVGIGQISSEVPQNLSASRPQDRQFILSSKKLLLSDSGFYLCAWTGAGSYEQYFGPGTRLTVT.